Below, 17 T cell receptor beta chains from the same sample are listed, as sequenced in a study of stem cell transplantation in POMP-related autoinflammatory disease. Assay: immunoSEQ multiplex PCR; the TCRdb copy retains only in-frame clones and omits some. The sample contains tens of thousands of clones, approximately 90% of which appear only once. The sequenced sample was CD4+ T cells from PBMCs, obtained after stem cell transplantation. The receptor source for this set is a human patient with POMP-related autoinflammation and immune dysregulation (PRAID). The graft donor may have given rise to some T cells.

This clone was seen just once. V is TRBV23-1 and J is TRBJ2-7; D may match TRBD1 or TRBD2 (6 bases each). TRBV23-1 is assigned to the ORF class and has an uncertain function. The V gene lost 6 bases and the J gene lost 2 bases, with 11 bases spanning the gap. This CDR3 has 13 residues. The CDR3 is CASSRGTTYEQYV. CDR3 bases: TGCGCCAGCAGCCGGGGGACAACCTACGAGCAGTACGTC.

This sequence joins TRBV2 and TRBJ1-6; unclear D gene. The V end lost 5 bases, the J end lost 15 bases, and 14 bases lay between the germline ends. CDR3 size: 12 residues. The germline gives CDR1 SNHLY, CDR2 FYNNEI. The CDR3 nucleotides are TGTGCCAGCAGTATTACGAGAACCCTCCTCCACTTT. This translates into CASSITRTLLHF.

CDR3 sequence reads: CATSRDRTIYEQYF. CDR3 sequence (DNA): TGTGCCACCAGCAGAGATCGGACCATTTACGAGCAGTACTTC. The chain uses TRBV15 and TRBJ2-7, with D hard to call. V was trimmed by 0 bases and J by 4 bases, leaving 10 bases between them. This CDR3 spans 14 amino acids. Germline V gives CDR1 LNHNV, CDR2 YYDKDF (reference sequence).

J is TRBJ1-1 and V is TRBV28, with D unresolved. There are 16 residues in the CDR3. The germline V gene has CDR1 MDHEN and CDR2 SYDVKM. V was pared by 4 bases and J by 1 base, with 16 bases between. CDR3 loop: CASSSPDGIPNTEAFF. In nucleotides, the CDR3 is TGTGCCAGCAGTTCTCCCGATGGCATTCCGAACACTGAAGCTTTCTTT.

The chain uses TRBV28 and TRBJ2-5; 8 bases fit TRBD1. The germline gives CDR1 MDHEN, CDR2 SYDVKM. V dropped 5 bases and J dropped 5; count of bases not matched to a gene: 7. The CDR3 covers 14 residues. The DNA of the CDR3 is TGTGCCAGCAGTCGGACAGGGTGGGGGGAGACCCAGTACTTC. Its translation: CASSRTGWGETQYF.

As concerns this clone: A read error may account for a junction end that differs from germline. The genes are TRBV7-2 and TRBJ1-1; 9 nucleotides align to TRBD1. Germline V gene data show CDR1 as SGHTA and CDR2 as FQGNSA. The CDR3 spans 13 residues. Here the CDR3 reads CASSLARGTGLVF. DNA of the CDR3: TGTGCCAGCAGCTTAGCGCGAGGGACAGGGCTGGTCTTT.

This chain connects TRBV5-1 to TRBJ1-2, with 10 nucleotides matching TRBD1. Unmatched junction bases numbered 6, after V lost 7 bases and J lost 0 bases. Per the germline V gene, CDR1 is SGHRS and CDR2 is YFSETQ. This CDR3 region has 15 residues. The CDR3 DNA follows: TGCGCCAGCGGCCGGGACAGGGGAACTAACTATGGCTACACCTTC. Protein sequence: CASGRDRGTNYGYTF.

The rearrangement uses TRBV10-1 and TRBJ2-3; D could derive from TRBD1 or TRBD2 (5 bases each). V shed 0 bases and J shed 4 bases, with 17 bases lying between them. The germline V gene has CDR1 WNHNN and CDR2 SYGVQD (reference sequence). This CDR3 region has 17 residues. CDR3 DNA sequence: TGCGCCAGCAGTGAGTCCTCGGGACGAATTCGCGCAGATACGCAGTATTTT. Amino acid sequence: CASSESSGRIRADTQYF.

V and J are TRBV28 and TRBJ2-2, with D perhaps matching TRBD2 (6 bases). Deletions cut 8 bases from V and 1 base from J, with 8 bases between. In germline, CDR1 is MDHEN, CDR2 SYDVKM. The CDR3 has 13 amino acids. CDR3 coding DNA: TGTGCCAGCGGGGGGAGGAACACCGGGGAGCTGTTTTTT. Protein sequence: CASGGRNTGELFF.

The CDR3 nucleotides are TGCGCCAGCAGCTTGGTTGCACAGGGAGGCACTGAAGCTTTCTTT. Protein product: CASSLVAQGGTEAFF. The rearrangement links TRBV5-1 to TRBJ1-1; D might be TRBD1 (6 bases). The CDR3 consists of 15 residues. Trimming left V 0 bases short and J 4 bases short, with 13 bases between. The germline gives CDR1 SGHRS, CDR2 YFSETQ.

The V and J genes are TRBV28 and TRBJ1-1; TRBD1 is a possible D gene (5 bases). V was shortened by 8 bases and J by 5 bases, with 15 bases between the two germline ends. Germline V gene lookup returns CDR1 MDHEN and CDR2 SYDVKM. There are 13 residues in the CDR3. CDR3 nucleotides: TGTGCCAGCGAATTGCCTGGGGGGACTGAAGCTTTCTTT. It encodes CASELPGGTEAFF.

The rearrangement links TRBV3-1 (or the pseudogene TRBV3-2) to TRBJ2-5; no clear D. CDR3 length: 11 residues. Deletions cut 2 bases from V and 7 bases from J, with 5 bases between. The germline gives CDR1 LGHDT, CDR2 YNNKEL (reference sequence). The CDR3: CASSQRGTQYF. The CDR3 DNA reads TGTGCCAGCAGCCAACGAGGGACCCAGTACTTC.

This chain connects TRBV6-2 or TRBV6-3 to TRBJ1-1; D is unresolved. Trimming pared 2 bases from V and 1 base from J, leaving 14 bases between. The V gene's germline CDR1 is MNHEY and CDR2 SVGEGT. This CDR3 is built from 16 residues. The CDR3 reads CASSYAIEEENTEAFF. The CDR3 nucleotides read TGTGCCAGCAGTTACGCAATAGAAGAGGAGAACACTGAAGCTTTCTTT.

CDR3 sequence reads: CASSLALRNTEAFF. For the CDR3, the DNA is TGTGCCAGCAGCTTAGCGTTAAGGAACACTGAAGCTTTCTTT. The J gene is TRBJ1-1, the V gene TRBV7-2; the D is unclear. This CDR3 spans 14 amino acids. Germline V gene lookup returns CDR1 SGHTA and CDR2 FQGNSA. V gave up 0 bases and J gave up 1 base, with 6 bases separating them. Filled out from reference TRBV7-2 and TRBJ1-1, the complete variable domain reads GAGVSQSPSNKVTEKGKDVELRCDPISGHTALYWYRQSLGQGLEFLIYFQGNSAPDKSGLPSDRFSAERTGGSVSTLTIQRTQQEDSAVYLCASSLALRNTEAFFGQGTRLTVV.

The CDR3 DNA sequence: TGCGCCAGCTGCCGGGACAGGGTAAACGAGCAGTACTTC. Encoded protein: CASCRDRVNEQYF. The rearrangement links TRBV5-1 to TRBJ2-7, with 9 bases lining up with TRBD1. The CDR3 spans 13 residues. V shed 7 bases and J 5 bases; nucleotides not matched to a gene: 7. In germline, CDR1 is SGHRS, CDR2 YFSETQ.

This clone came up a few times. The chain combines TRBV11-3 with TRBJ2-3, with D possibly matching TRBD2 (6 bases). Germline CDR1 SGHNT, CDR2 YENEEA. The CDR3 contains 16 residues. The V and J ends lost 4 bases and 6 bases respectively, with 20 bases between them. This CDR3 is CASSSKGGAGRDTQYF. CDR3 bases: TGTGCCAGCAGCTCAAAAGGAGGCGCGGGGCGGGATACGCAGTATTTT.

This chain connects TRBV7-9 to TRBJ2-7; D gene uncertain. The CDR3 sequence is 14 residues long. CDR1 and CDR2 (germline): SEHNR, FQNEAQ (reference sequence). V lost 5 bases, J lost 1 base, and 12 bases lay in between. The CDR3, as DNA: TGTGCCAGCAGCCAAGCTGGGGAATCCTACGAGCAGTACGTC. This translates into CASSQAGESYEQYV.